The present T cell receptor beta chain was sequenced within a study of blood T cell repertoires in COVID-19. Background on the study: Material from acute and convalescent COVID-19 was sourced from the United States, Italy and Spain. T cells, B-cell-depleted T cells, or PBMCs provided the cDNA or gDNA that served as material.

The data were produced by immunoSEQ multiplex PCR, yet TCRdb's version contains in-frame clones alone and is incomplete. The sample consists of some 96,000 clones, about 77% of them appearing once. The CDR3 is 15 amino acids. CDR1 is SNHLY and CDR2 is FYNNEI in the germline V gene. V was trimmed by 3 bases and J by 0 bases, leaving 10 bases between them. The TCR sequence derives from a woman between 70 and 85 years old with acute or convalescent COVID-19. The specimen sequenced was peripheral blood. The chain links TRBV2 to TRBJ2-3; D may be TRBD2 (5 bases). CDR3: CASSDMPGSTDTQYF. The CDR3 coding sequence is TGTGCCAGCAGTGATATGCCGGGAAGCACAGATACGCAGTATTTT.